This is a list of T cell receptor beta chains from one sample in a study of T cell responses to AZD1222 COVID-19 vaccine. TCRdb keeps only in-frame clones here, not all; method: immunoSEQ multiplex PCR. The sample includes approximately 170,000 clones, 80% to 95% of them seen just once. The input for sequencing was peripheral blood, taken on day 0 of AZD1222 vaccination. These receptors were taken from an adult in good health. The CDR3 runs from the conserved cysteine through the conserved F or W. D genes are given only for firm matches. Only some rows state a clone size, as once, few, many or a class for expanded clones.

v_gene	j_gene	d_gene	abundance	len	CDR3nt	CDR3aa
TRBV12-3/TRBV12-4	TRBJ2-2	.	.	13	TGTGCCAGCAGTCTAGAGGGATCCGGGGAGCTGTTTTTT	CASSLEGSGELFF
TRBV5-1	TRBJ2-7	TRBD2	.	15	TGCGCCAGCAGCTTGGTACTAGCGGGAGGGCCGCCTCAGTACTTC	CASSLVLAGGPPQYF
TRBV28	TRBJ2-7	.	.	11	TGTGCCTGTTTCCAGGGTTCCGAGCAGTACTTC	CACFQGSEQYF
TRBV6-1	TRBJ1-5	.	.	13	TGTGCCAGCAGTGAATGGACGAATCAGCCCCAGCATTTT	CASSEWTNQPQHF
TRBV19	TRBJ1-5	.	.	16	TGTGCCAGTAGTACTGGGGCCCCCCCTAAGGTGAAGCCCCAGCATTTT	CASSTGAPPKVKPQHF
TRBV13	TRBJ2-7	.	.	14	TGTGCCAGCAGGGTGGGCGGAACGGCCTACGAGCAGTACTTC	CASRVGGTAYEQYF
TRBV7-9	TRBJ2-7	.	.	14	TGTGCCAGCAGCTCAGGGGAGTTAGTCTACGAGCAGTACTTC	CASSSGELVYEQYF
TRBV28	TRBJ1-6	TRBD1	.	18	TGTGCCAGCAGTTTTCCACCTGTCGACAGGGGGCGAGGATCACCCCTCCACTTT	CASSFPPVDRGRGSPLHF
TRBV27	TRBJ2-7	.	.	14	TGTGCCAGCAGCCTCAAGTCCGTAAACTACGAGCAGTACTTC	CASSLKSVNYEQYF
TRBV7-8	TRBJ1-3	.	.	17	TGTGCCAGCAGCTTAGCCAGGACGCAGCTCTCTGGAAACACCATATATTTT	CASSLARTQLSGNTIYF
TRBV18	TRBJ2-1	.	.	15	TGTGCCAGCTCACTGCTGGAGCTCTCCTACAATGAGCAGTTCTTC	CASSLLELSYNEQFF
TRBV7-2	TRBJ1-2	.	.	15	TGTGCCAGCAGTGGAGGTGGATGGGAGGGCGCCATCTACACCTTC	CASSGGGWEGAIYTF
TRBV6-5	TRBJ1-6	TRBD1	.	16	TGTGCCAGCAGTTATAGGACAGGGGACCACGAAGCACCCCTCCACTTT	CASSYRTGDHEAPLHF
TRBV24-1	TRBJ2-3	.	few	16	TGTGCCACCAGTGTTGGCAGAGGCTCGCACGCAGATACGCAGTATTTT	CATSVGRGSHADTQYF
TRBV9	TRBJ2-1	.	.	13	TGTGCCAGCAGCGGTACGTCACACAATGAGCAGTTCTTC	CASSGTSHNEQFF
TRBV7-2	TRBJ1-1	.	.	15	TGTGCCAGCAGCCTACGACGGGGTTGGGACACTGAAGCTTTCTTT	CASSLRRGWDTEAFF
TRBV6-5	TRBJ2-2	.	.	16	TGTGCCAGCAGTTACGGAAGGCGACGGGACACCGGGGAGCTGTTTTTT	CASSYGRRRDTGELFF
TRBV5-1	TRBJ1-2	.	.	12	TGCGCCAGCAGCTATGGACGTAACGGCTACACCTTC	CASSYGRNGYTF
TRBV7-6	TRBJ2-1	.	.	14	TGTGCCAGCAGCCCCCGGGGGTCGGACAATGAGCAGTTCTTC	CASSPRGSDNEQFF
TRBV28	TRBJ2-3	.	.	13	TGTGCCAGCACTATTTCGAATGTAGATACGCAGTATTTT	CASTISNVDTQYF
TRBV10-3	TRBJ1-6	.	once	13	TGTGCCATCAGCGGACAGCGGGGGTCACCCCTCCACTTT	CAISGQRGSPLHF
TRBV28	TRBJ2-2	.	.	18	TGTGCCAGCAGTTTAAATAGGTGGGGGACATTGAACACCGGGGAGCTGTTTTTT	CASSLNRWGTLNTGELFF
TRBV11-2	TRBJ2-7	TRBD1	.	14	TGTGCCAGCAGCAGGACAGGGCAAGGTCGCGAGCAGTACTTC	CASSRTGQGREQYF
TRBV2	TRBJ1-1	.	.	15	TGTGCCAGCAGTGAAGAAGCCGGGGGGAACACTGAAGCTTTCTTT	CASSEEAGGNTEAFF
TRBV6-5	TRBJ2-1	.	once	13	TGTGCCAGCAGTAAACTAGGTTACAATGAGCAGTTCTTC	CASSKLGYNEQFF
TRBV11-2	TRBJ2-7	TRBD1	.	15	TGTGCCAGCAGCTTAGATCGAACAGGGGGCTACGAGCAGTACTTC	CASSLDRTGGYEQYF
TRBV4-3	TRBJ1-2	.	.	14	TGCGCCAGCAGCCAAGAACGGGTTTCCTATGGCTACACCTTC	CASSQERVSYGYTF
TRBV13	TRBJ2-1	TRBD2	.	16	TGTGCCAGCAGCTACAGACTAGCGGGAGCTTACAATGAGCAGTTCTTC	CASSYRLAGAYNEQFF
TRBV5-1	TRBJ2-7	TRBD1	.	15	TGCGCCAGCAGCCTAGGGACAGGGGGCCTCGGGGAGCAGTACTTC	CASSLGTGGLGEQYF
TRBV6-2/TRBV6-3	TRBJ2-7	TRBD2	.	15	TGTGCCAGCAGTTACCCCAGCGGGAGGGCCGTCGAGCAGTACTTC	CASSYPSGRAVEQYF
TRBV18	TRBJ1-1	TRBD1	.	15	TGTGCCAGCTCAGCGGGACAGCGCATGAACACTGAAGCTTTCTTT	CASSAGQRMNTEAFF